These T cell receptor beta chains were read from a single sample in a study of human T cells and chemical hapten exposure. TCRdb fed the RACE reads into MiXCR, producing one record per CDR3 protein. The sample has about 300,000 distinct CDR3 sequences; around 5% are singletons. The sample in question was whole blood, obtained in connection with sensitization to the hapten diphenylcyclopropenone (DPC). The receptors derive from a woman aged 18-29 years with alopecia areata. Some clones in this sample may be carry-over from other donors' samples. CDR3s include the opening cysteine and the closing phenylalanine or tryptophan. The D gene is left open where the match is weak. Clone size appears in some rows only: once, few, many, or a class for an expanded clone.

V	length	D	size	J	CDR3	DNA
TRBV6-1	13	TRBD1	few	TRBJ1-1	CAIRDRGRTEAFF	TGTGCCATCAGGGACAGGGGGCGAACTGAAGCTTTCTTT
TRBV29-1	15	NA	NA	TRBJ1-1	CSVERVARGNTEAFF	TGCAGCGTTGAGAGGGTAGCCAGGGGGAACACTGAAGCTTTCTTT
TRBV27	12	NA	many	TRBJ1-5	CASSFLNQPQHF	TGTGCCAGCAGTTTCCTCAATCAGCCCCAGCATTTT
TRBV9	13	NA	NA	TRBJ2-7	CASNRAGFDEQYF	TGTGCCAGCAATCGGGCAGGTTTCGACGAGCAGTACTTC
TRBV24-1	13	NA	few	TRBJ1-1	CATSKGHNTEAFF	TGTGCCACCAGTAAAGGACATAACACTGAAGCTTTCTTT
TRBV10-3	17	NA	many	TRBJ2-6	CAISSTLTGSGANVLTF	TGTGCCATCAGTTCGACCCTGACAGGCTCTGGGGCCAACGTCCTGACTTTC
TRBV24-1	12	NA	NA	TRBJ1-5	CATSDWDQPQHF	TGTGCCACCAGTGATTGGGATCAGCCCCAGCATTTT
TRBV4-3	16	TRBD1	many	TRBJ2-6	CASSQGTGAGANVLTF	TGCGCCAGCAGCCAGGGAACAGGGGCTGGGGCCAACGTCCTGACTTTC
TRBV9	13	TRBD1	many	TRBJ1-1	CASSGTGDTEAFF	TGTGCCAGCAGCGGGACAGGGGACACTGAAGCTTTCTTT
TRBV3-1	14	NA	many	TRBJ1-3	CASSQGTSGNTIYF	TGTGCCAGCAGCCAAGGGACCTCTGGAAACACCATATATTTT
TRBV29-1	13	TRBD1	many	TRBJ1-2	CSYRDRENYGYTF	TGCAGTTACCGGGACAGGGAAAACTATGGCTACACCTTC
TRBV3-1	14	TRBD1	many	TRBJ1-1	CASSQDRGNTEAFF	TGTGCCAGCAGCCAGGACAGGGGGAACACTGAAGCTTTCTTT
TRBV20-1	14	NA	NA	TRBJ2-1	CSARDTADRSEQFF	TGCAGTGCTAGAGATACGGCAGATAGGTCGGAGCAGTTCTTC
TRBV6-6	14	NA	many	TRBJ2-7	CASSDPLRTGEQYF	TGTGCCAGCAGCGACCCCCTTCGAACCGGCGAGCAGTACTTC
TRBV6-6	12	NA	NA	TRBJ2-7	CASSSEFHEQYF	TGTGCCAGCAGTTCCGAGTTCCACGAGCAGTACTTC
TRBV14	13	NA	few	TRBJ1-1	CASSHQGRDVAFF	TGTGCCAGCAGCCACCAGGGGAGAGACGTAGCTTTCTTT
TRBV10-3	16	TRBD1	NA	TRBJ1-2	CAISEGQGALGYGYTF	TGTGCCATCAGTGAAGGACAGGGGGCCCTTGGCTATGGCTACACCTTC
TRBV29-1	11	NA	many	TRBJ1-2	CSVWTDYGYTF	TGCAGCGTGTGGACAGACTATGGCTACACCTTC
TRBV11-2	15	NA	NA	TRBJ2-1	CASSLGAGAYNEQFF	TGTGCCAGCAGCTTAGGGGCAGGGGCCTACAATGAGCAGTTCTTC
TRBV12-3/TRBV12-4	14	NA	many	TRBJ2-6	CASSSDSGANVLTF	TGTGCCAGCAGCTCAGACTCTGGGGCCAACGTCCTGACTTTC
TRBV2	13	NA	few	TRBJ1-2	CARYSGSNYGYTF	TGTGCCAGATACTCGGGTTCCAACTATGGCTACACCTTC
TRBV9	16	NA	NA	TRBJ1-2	CASSGGPRAPNYGYTF	TGTGCCAGCAGCGGTGGTCCCAGGGCGCCTAACTATGGCTACACCTTC
TRBV28	16	NA	many	TRBJ2-1	CASSLIDASPFGEQFF	TGTGCCAGCAGCCTAATTGACGCAAGTCCTTTCGGTGAGCAGTTCTTC
TRBV10-3	14	TRBD1	few	TRBJ2-7	CAISIRDRVYEQYF	TGTGCCATCAGCATCCGGGACAGGGTCTACGAGCAGTACTTC
TRBV11-2	19	TRBD2	NA	TRBJ2-1	CASSLITPPGLAGYNEQFF	TGTGCCAGCAGCTTAATTACCCCACCGGGACTAGCGGGATACAATGAGCAGTTCTTC
TRBV7-2	14	NA	NA	TRBJ1-5	CPSSLGEQHQPQHF	TGTCCCAGCAGCTTAGGGGAACAGCATCAGCCCCAGCATTTT
TRBV5-1	15	TRBD1	many	TRBJ1-1	CASSLGTGLNTEAFF	TGCGCCAGCAGCTTGGGGACAGGACTTAACACTGAAGCTTTCTTT
TRBV5-6	14	NA	NA	TRBJ1-4	CASSPLGGVEKLFF	TGTGCCAGCAGCCCATTGGGGGGGGTGGAAAAACTGTTTTTT
TRBV6-2/TRBV6-3	14	NA	NA	TRBJ2-5	CASSYWSQQETQYF	TGTGCCAGCAGTTACTGGTCGCAGCAAGAGACCCAGTACTTC
TRBV7-3	18	TRBD1	many	TRBJ2-1	CASSRQKEIQGAIAEQFF	TGTGCCAGCAGCCGCCAGAAGGAAATACAGGGGGCGATTGCTGAGCAGTTCTTC
TRBV7-8	16	TRBD1	many	TRBJ1-3	CASAVGAGGNGNTIYF	TGTGCCAGCGCTGTAGGGGCAGGGGGCAATGGAAACACCATATATTTT
TRBV4-3	17	TRBD2	NA	TRBJ2-3	CASSQDLQRGGSDTQYF	TGCGCCAGCAGCCAAGATCTCCAGCGGGGGGGCTCAGATACGCAGTATTTT
TRBV20-1	14	NA	NA	TRBJ1-2	CSARVGGKSGGYTF	TGCAGTGCTAGAGTAGGAGGGAAGTCGGGAGGCTACACCTTC
TRBV5-1	14	NA	NA	TRBJ1-2	CASSLDKGPYGYTF	TGCGCCAGCAGCTTGGATAAGGGCCCCTATGGCTACACCTTC
TRBV5-6	21	TRBD1	many	TRBJ2-6	CASSLKQGAIFLSSGANVLTF	TGTGCCAGCAGCTTGAAGCAGGGGGCGATTTTTTTGAGCTCTGGGGCCAACGTCCTGACTTTC
TRBV3-1	14	NA	NA	TRBJ2-1	CASSQGQVTNEQFF	TGTGCCAGCAGCCAAGGACAAGTCACCAATGAGCAGTTCTTC
TRBV13	14	TRBD1	NA	TRBJ2-5	CASSPWDSVRTQYF	TGTGCCAGCAGCCCGTGGGACAGCGTGCGGACCCAGTACTTC
TRBV29-1	14	NA	NA	TRBJ1-2	CSVEEGSPNYGYTF	TGCAGCGTTGAGGAGGGCAGCCCTAACTATGGCTACACCTTC
TRBV20-1	13	NA	many	TRBJ2-3	CSAGQGSTDTQYF	TGCAGTGCCGGCCAGGGGAGCACAGATACGCAGTATTTT
TRBV7-2	15	NA	many	TRBJ2-3	CASSPDYLSTDTQYF	TGTGCCAGCAGTCCGGACTACCTAAGCACAGATACGCAGTATTTT
TRBV7-9	14	NA	NA	TRBJ1-1	CATREARANTEAFF	TGTGCCACCCGAGAGGCCAGGGCGAACACTGAAGCTTTCTTT
TRBV6-5	11	NA	many	TRBJ2-5	CASRREETQYF	TGTGCCAGCCGTCGTGAAGAGACCCAGTACTTC
TRBV7-9	14	NA	NA	TRBJ1-1	CASSPSGSGAEAFF	TGTGCCAGCAGCCCGTCTGGTTCTGGGGCTGAAGCTTTCTTT
TRBV6-5	12	NA	NA	TRBJ2-6	CASSTRANVLTF	TGTGCCAGCAGCACACGGGCCAACGTCCTGACTTTC
TRBV10-3	12	TRBD1	many	TRBJ2-7	CAISQGDYEQYF	TGTGCCATCAGCCAGGGGGACTACGAGCAGTACTTC
TRBV6-1	18	NA	many	TRBJ2-6	CASSPRGYRGSGANVLTF	TGTGCCAGCAGCCCTCGGGGGTATCGGGGCTCTGGGGCCAACGTCCTGACTTTC
TRBV12-3/TRBV12-4	13	NA	NA	TRBJ2-7	CASSFSAGDEQYF	TGTGCCAGCAGTTTCTCGGCAGGGGACGAGCAGTACTTC
TRBV20-1	14	NA	few	TRBJ1-1	CSAPRARGDTEAFF	TGCAGTGCTCCCCGGGCCCGTGGGGACACTGAAGCTTTCTTT
TRBV12-3/TRBV12-4	17	TRBD2	NA	TRBJ2-2	CASSLGLAGANTGELFF	TGTGCCAGCAGTTTAGGGCTAGCGGGGGCGAACACCGGGGAGCTGTTTTTT
TRBV5-1	13	TRBD1	many	TRBJ2-5	CASSYGQGETQYF	TGCGCCAGCAGCTACGGACAGGGGGAGACCCAGTACTTC
TRBV7-2	16	TRBD1	many	TRBJ1-6	CASSSLEGAQNSPLHF	TGTGCCAGCAGCTCCCTTGAGGGGGCGCAAAATTCACCCCTCCACTTT
TRBV6-6	15	NA	many	TRBJ1-1	CASSYLEGLRTDAFF	TGTGCCAGCAGTTACCTCGAGGGGCTACGAACGGACGCTTTCTTT
TRBV20-1	15	TRBD1	NA	TRBJ1-2	CSAPLGGQGLYGYTF	TGCAGTGCTCCCCTAGGAGGACAGGGACTTTATGGCTACACCTTC
TRBV4-2	18	TRBD1	few	TRBJ1-2	CASSQDRLRRGLYYGYTF	TGTGCCAGCAGCCAAGATAGGCTTCGCAGGGGGCTGTACTATGGCTACACCTTC
TRBV12-3/TRBV12-4	15	TRBD1	few	TRBJ1-3	CASRDRDRGWNTIYF	TGTGCCAGCAGGGACCGGGACAGGGGCTGGAACACCATATATTTT
TRBV12-3/TRBV12-4	15	NA	few	TRBJ1-1	CASSPTVAMNTEAFF	TGTGCCAGCAGTCCGACCGTAGCGATGAACACTGAAGCTTTCTTT
TRBV6-6	17	TRBD1	many	TRBJ2-4	CASSSSLQGFDKNIQYF	TGTGCCAGCAGCTCCTCTTTACAGGGGTTTGACAAAAACATTCAGTACTTC